The clone carrying this TCR beta chain was counted a few times. The antigen remains undetermined. Trimming took off 2 bases at V and 7 bases at J, with 15 bases between the two ends. CDR3 size: 14 residues. CDR1 and CDR2 (germline): MDHEN, SYDVKM. Next came a second PCR, run for about 7 to 12 cycles, which used a sample-barcoded 5' primer along with a J-beta primer mix. Using its own MiXCR run on the 5' RACE reads, TCRdb lists one record per CDR3 protein. The sample yields 1.5 million to 2 million distinct CDR3 sequences, 25% to 30% seen once. This entry belongs to a study of blood T cells in healthy people across ages. The study, taken as a whole, reports: Getting older went along with TCR beta diversity per million T cells dropping roughly linearly.

The receptor comes from a woman under 40 in good health. Material for sequencing was blood. The chain couples TRBV28 to TRBJ2-7, with D tentatively TRBD1 or TRBD2 (5 bases each). The CDR3 sequence: CASSLGTLHNEQYF. In nucleotides, the CDR3 is TGTGCCAGCAGTTTAGGGACCTTACACAATGAGCAGTACTTC.